The T cell receptor beta chain under discussion was sequenced for a study of T cell clonotyping in hematopoietic cell transplantation. Findings of the study overall: No sorting was done, leaving CD4 and CD8 contributions mixed. Higher Inverse Simpson Index values in graft donor and pretransplant recipient predicted broader posttransplant TCR diversity. Recipient TCR diversity dropped after transplant; expanded clonotypes rose from day 30 to 180.

Germline CDR1 SGHRS, CDR2 YFSETQ. Trimming left V 7 bases short and J 2 bases short, with 10 bases between. The CDR3 covers 12 residues. Sequencing was performed with immunoSEQ multiplex PCR; in TCRdb, only in-frame clones are kept and a portion is missing. Of 9,500 to 11,000 clones in the sample, about 89% were seen once. Of note for this clone: Its antigen is as yet unknown.

The J gene is TRBJ2-7, the V gene TRBV5-1, with D possibly TRBD1 on 6 matching bases. This TCR was recovered from a male patient aged 60 to 75 who had an allogeneic stem cell transplant from an unrelated donor, so the T cells may come from the graft donor. Some clones in this sample may be carry-over from other donors' samples. The sequences come from PBMCs, collected 180 days after allogeneic stem cell transplant. CDR3 bases: TGCGCCAGCCAGGACAGCCCCTACGAGCAGTACTTC. Encoded protein: CASQDSPYEQYF.